The rows below give T cell receptor beta chains drawn from one sample of a study of Tregs in tolerant kidney transplant recipients. Measured with immunoSEQ multiplex PCR; TCRdb has only the in-frame clones, and not every one. The data show about 120,000 clones, about 91% seen once. The sample consisted of CD4+ T cells from blood. The receptors derive from a human donor in good health. CDR3s include the opening cysteine and the closing phenylalanine or tryptophan. A D gene is named only where the DNA matches it firmly. For some rows the clone size is stated as once, few or many, or as a class when expanded; others skip it.

D	J	V	size	CDR3	DNA
TRBD2	TRBJ2-7	TRBV11-2	.	CASSLGLAGYYEQYF	TGTGCCAGCAGCCTCGGACTAGCGGGATACTACGAGCAGTACTTC
.	TRBJ1-6	TRBV12-5	once	CASGLVTGKNNSPLHF	TGTGCTAGTGGTTTGGTAACGGGAAAAAACAATTCACCCCTCCACTTT
.	TRBJ2-1	TRBV12-5	.	CASGLVRDRYNEQFF	TGTGCTAGTGGTTTGGTACGTGACAGATACAATGAGCAGTTCTTC
.	TRBJ1-1	TRBV6-5	.	CASSYSRGGRTEAFF	TGTGCCAGCAGTTACTCCCGGGGAGGGCGAACTGAAGCTTTCTTT
.	TRBJ1-2	TRBV5-6	.	CASSERVGHPRDNYGYTF	TGTGCCAGCAGCGAGCGGGTTGGACACCCCAGGGACAACTATGGCTACACCTTC
.	TRBJ1-2	TRBV5-1	.	CASSFDSNYGYTF	TGCGCCAGCAGCTTTGACTCTAACTATGGCTACACCTTC
.	TRBJ2-1	TRBV19	.	CASRITRGRYNEQFF	TGTGCCAGCCGTATCACGCGGGGCCGATACAATGAGCAGTTCTTC
.	TRBJ1-5	TRBV4-1	.	CASSPLLGQPQHF	TGCGCCAGCAGCCCTTTACTTGGGCAGCCCCAGCATTTT
.	TRBJ2-7	TRBV29-1	.	CSATSGSHEQYF	TGCAGCGCTACTTCAGGCTCCCACGAGCAGTACTTC
TRBD2	TRBJ2-1	TRBV5-1	.	CASSLMTSGANEQFF	TGCGCCAGCAGCTTGATGACTAGCGGGGCGAATGAGCAGTTCTTC
TRBD2	TRBJ2-5	TRBV9	.	CASSVGSSGGVETQYF	TGTGCCAGCAGCGTAGGAAGTAGCGGGGGGGTGGAGACCCAGTACTTC
TRBD2	TRBJ2-2	TRBV2	.	CASGGGLAGATGELFF	TGTGCCAGTGGAGGGGGACTAGCGGGAGCCACCGGGGAGCTGTTTTTT
.	TRBJ1-5	TRBV29-1	.	CSVYEGMGQPQHF	TGCAGCGTTTATGAGGGAATGGGTCAGCCCCAGCATTTT
.	TRBJ1-2	TRBV19	.	CASSTGGERWGYTF	TGTGCCAGTAGTACCGGCGGGGAACGGTGGGGCTACACCTTC
.	TRBJ2-1	TRBV29-1	.	CSVSSWNEQFF	TGCAGCGTTAGTAGTTGGAATGAGCAGTTCTTC
.	TRBJ1-2	TRBV5-4	.	CASSLRRGAGGYTF	TGTGCCAGCAGCCTTCGTCGGGGGGCAGGTGGCTACACCTTC
TRBD1	TRBJ1-1	TRBV4-1	.	CASSPLQGTTEAFF	TGCGCCAGCAGCCCGCTACAGGGGACCACTGAAGCTTTCTTT
.	TRBJ2-3	TRBV30	.	CAWSVGAGQPDTQYF	TGTGCCTGGAGTGTAGGGGCCGGGCAGCCAGATACGCAGTATTTT
TRBD2	TRBJ2-7	TRBV6-1	.	CASSRERGVYEQYF	TGTGCCAGCAGTCGCGAGCGGGGCGTATACGAGCAGTACTTC
TRBD1	TRBJ1-5	TRBV19	.	CASRTGQYSNQPQHF	TGTGCCAGTAGGACGGGACAGTACAGCAATCAGCCCCAGCATTTT